Here is one TCR beta chain with its context. Its matching antigen is unknown. Germline V CDR1 and CDR2: SGHAT, FQNNGV. The ends were cut back, 5 bases at V and 4 bases at J, with 8 bases in the middle. This CDR3 comprises 12 residues. The data derive from a study of OX40 agonist ivuxolimab in advanced cancers. Background on the study: Each dose-escalation patient presented with hepatocellular carcinoma, melanoma, renal cell or head and neck cancer. Study-level points and caveats: CD4+ and CD8+ blood T cells expanded clonally by week 6 at 0.1 to 3.0 mg/kg.

TCRdb's table, derived via immunoSEQ multiplex PCR, lists solely in-frame clones and lacks some. The sample contains 70,000 or so clones, over 80% of which appear only once. The specimen was CD4+ or CD8+ T cells sorted from blood, collected in a trial of the OX40 agonist ivuxolimab. This rearrangement joins TRBV11-2 to TRBJ1-1; the D is unclear. The clonotype originates from an adult with an advanced solid tumor such as melanoma, head and neck, liver or kidney cancer. Here the CDR3 DNA reads TGTGCCAGCAGCCTTATGTCCACTGAAGCTTTCTTT. Its protein is CASSLMSTEAFF.